Presented here are 26 T cell receptor beta chains from one specimen sequenced in a study of beta chain features in type 1 diabetes. Study results and limitations: Within each of all four CD4+ subsets, Type 1 diabetes patients had TCRB CDR3s that were moderately but significantly shorter.

Which antigens these TCRs recognize remains unknown. Of the isolated RNA, all was reverse transcribed, and so the sequenced material was expressed TCRB transcripts. Profiled with immunoSEQ multiplex PCR; TCRdb holds only in-frame clones, not every one. The sample lists 300,000 to 400,000 clones; over 7% were seen once. Material: central memory CD4+ T cells from blood. All receptors come from a man aged 25 to 40 with type 1 diabetes.

This clone was counted many times. The rearrangement joins TRBV7-2 to TRBJ2-7; TRBD2 matches at 7 bases. Per germline, CDR1 SGHTA and CDR2 FQGNSA. V shed 4 bases and J 2 bases; nucleotides not matched to a gene: 5. The CDR3 is 14 residues long. CDR3 DNA: TGTGCCAGCAGCTCCTTGGGGGGGACCTACGAGCAGTACTTC. Protein: CASSSLGGTYEQYF.

This clone turned up a few times. The CDR3 DNA reads as TGTGCCAGCAGAACTAGCGGGGGGGGCCACTACGAGCAGTACTTC. This translates into CASRTSGGGHYEQYF. V and J are TRBV28 and TRBJ2-7; TRBD2 matches at 13 bases. Germline V gene lookup returns CDR1 MDHEN and CDR2 SYDVKM. The CDR3 covers 15 residues. The junction had 5 bases not matched to a gene; V was cut back by 6 bases and J by 3 bases.

The chain uses TRBV27 and TRBJ2-3; TRBD1 aligns across 8 bases. This CDR3 region has 16 residues. Germline values: CDR1 MNHEY, CDR2 SMNVEV (reference sequence). V shed 8 bases and J 2 bases; nucleotides not matched to a gene: 12. The CDR3 region is CASAPGTGQPTDTQYF. In nucleotides, the CDR3 is TGTGCCAGCGCCCCGGGGACAGGACAACCCACAGATACGCAGTATTTT.

The CDR3 region is CASSATPGQSNEQFF. CDR3 DNA sequence: TGCGCCAGCAGCGCGACGCCGGGACAGAGCAATGAGCAGTTCTTC. V gene TRBV5-1 combines with J gene TRBJ2-1; TRBD1 agrees at 7 bases. The CDR3 is made up of 15 amino acids. The germline V gene encodes CDR1 SGHRS and CDR2 YFSETQ. The V gene end was trimmed by 4 bases and the J gene end by 6 bases; junction bases not matched to a gene: 10. The full variable domain, completed using reference TRBV5-1 and TRBJ2-1, is KAGVTQTPRYLIKTRGQQVTLSCSPISGHRSVSWYQQTPGQGLQFLFEYFSETQRNKGNFPGRFSGRQFSNSRSEMNVSTLELGDSALYLCASSATPGQSNEQFFGPGTRLTVL.

The CDR3 here is CASSRGQAANTGELFF. Written as DNA, the CDR3 is TGTGCCAGCAGCAGGGGACAGGCAGCGAACACCGGGGAGCTGTTTTTT. V and J are TRBV7-2 and TRBJ2-2; TRBD1 matches at 8 bases. V shed 5 bases and J 0 bases; nucleotides not matched to a gene: 5. CDR1 and CDR2 from the germline V gene are SGHTA and FQGNSA. The CDR3 spans 16 residues. The complete variable domain, with remaining parts taken from reference TRBV7-2 and TRBJ2-2, reads GAGVSQSPSNKVTEKGKDVELRCDPISGHTALYWYRQSLGQGLEFLIYFQGNSAPDKSGLPSDRFSAERTGGSVSTLTIQRTQQEDSAVYLCASSRGQAANTGELFFGEGSRLTVL.

In this sample, this clone turned up many times. The rearrangement uses TRBV25-1 and TRBJ1-3, with a possible D match to TRBD1 (5 bases). The CDR3 has 15 amino acids. CDR1 is MGHDK and CDR2 is SYGVNS in the germline V gene. Deletions cut 3 bases from V and 0 bases from J, with 9 bases between. For the CDR3, the DNA is TGTGCCAGCAGTGAGTGGGGCTTCTCTGGAAACACCATATATTTT. It is translated as CASSEWGFSGNTIYF.

This clone was picked up a small number of times. The chain uses TRBV4-2 and TRBJ2-5; D tentatively fits TRBD1 or TRBD2 (5 bases each). The ends were cut back, 0 bases at V and 4 bases at J, with 12 bases in the middle. Germline CDR1 and CDR2: LGHNA and YNFKEQ. CDR3 length: 15 amino acids. CDR3 in amino acids: CASSQDLGRGETQYF. As DNA, the CDR3 is TGTGCCAGCAGCCAAGATCTGGGACGGGGAGAGACCCAGTACTTC.

CDR3 loop: CASSVGTSGGPDTQYF. CDR3 DNA sequence: TGTGCCAGCAGCGTAGGGACTAGCGGGGGGCCAGATACGCAGTATTTT. The rearrangement joins TRBV9 to TRBJ2-3; 14 positions match TRBD2. Trimming at V came to 0 bases and at J to 4 bases, leaving 1 base not matched to a gene. Germline V CDR1 and CDR2: SGDLS, YYNGEE. This CDR3 region has 16 residues.

The chain couples TRBV28 to TRBJ1-2; D unclear. V lost 8 bases, J lost 0 bases, and 10 bases lay in between. Germline V gives CDR1 MDHEN, CDR2 SYDVKM. There are 13 residues in the CDR3. CDR3 nucleotide sequence: TGTGCCAGCCGTTGGAGGTCTAACTATGGCTACACCTTC. Translation: CASRWRSNYGYTF.

This clone was counted a few times. The rearrangement uses TRBV9 and TRBJ2-5; D is unresolved. The CDR3 is 14 amino acids. The germline V and J ends were trimmed by 0 bases and 0 bases, with 6 bases remaining between them. Germline V gene data show CDR1 as SGDLS and CDR2 as YYNGEE. DNA of the CDR3: TGTGCCAGCAGCGTAGCGCTGGACCAAGAGACCCAGTACTTC. Amino acid sequence: CASSVALDQETQYF.

This clone was counted only a few times. The gene calls are TRBV28 and TRBJ2-3; D not certain. Trimming removed 5 bases from V and 4 bases from J, with 10 bases in between. The germline V gene has CDR1 MDHEN and CDR2 SYDVKM. The CDR3 sequence is 13 residues long. The CDR3 region has the DNA TGTGCCAGCAGTGAAAGGTCCCCAGATACGCAGTATTTT. Amino acid sequence: CASSERSPDTQYF.

The rearrangement uses TRBV7-8 and TRBJ2-3; no firm D call. Germline loops: CDR1 SGHVS, CDR2 FQNEAQ. Trimming took off 2 bases at V and 3 bases at J, with 9 bases between the two ends. The CDR3 has 14 residues. The CDR3 here is CASSLSPGTDTQYF. CDR3 coding DNA: TGTGCCAGCAGCTTATCTCCAGGTACAGATACGCAGTATTTT. The full variable domain, its missing parts supplied by reference TRBV7-8 and TRBJ2-3, is GAGVSQSPRYKVAKRGQDVALRCDPISGHVSLFWYQQALGQGPEFLTYFQNEAQLDKSGLPSDRFFAERPEGSVSTLKIQRTQQEDSAVYLCASSLSPGTDTQYFGPGTRLTVL.

The chain employs TRBV4-1 and TRBJ1-4, with D maybe TRBD1 (5 bases). V was trimmed by 0 bases and J by 8 bases, leaving 19 bases between them. CDR3 length: 17 amino acids. Looked up from germline, CDR1 is MGHRA and CDR2 is YSYEKL. CDR3 nucleotides: TGCGCCAGCAGCCAAGAAGGGGTGCGGGCAGGGAGGGAAAAACTGTTTTTT. Its protein is CASSQEGVRAGREKLFF.

Ten or more counts support this clone. The chain recombines TRBV7-9 with TRBJ2-5; D gene uncertain. Germline CDR1 and CDR2: SEHNR and FQNEAQ (reference sequence). The CDR3 runs 12 residues. Trimming took 6 bases from V and 5 from J, leaving 10 bases between them. The CDR3 region has the DNA TGTGCCAGCAGACCGAGTGGGGAGACCCAGTACTTC. As protein: CASRPSGETQYF.

This rearrangement joins TRBV20-1 to TRBJ2-5; D is perhaps TRBD2 (5 bases). V dropped 3 bases and J dropped 9 bases, with 11 bases sitting between them. The CDR3 is made up of 11 amino acids. Germline V gene lookup returns CDR1 DFQATT and CDR2 SNEGSKA (reference sequence). CDR3 in amino acids: CSASNPGAQYF. The CDR3 bases are TGCAGTGCTAGTAACCCCGGGGCCCAGTACTTC.

The chain recombines TRBV25-1 with TRBJ1-5, with D possibly matching TRBD1 (5 bases). The V end was cut by 6 bases, the J end by 5 bases, with 8 bases between. The germline CDR1 and CDR2 sequences are MGHDK and SYGVNS. This CDR3 spans 12 amino acids. CDR3: CASRGVHQPQHF. The CDR3 DNA reads TGTGCCAGCAGGGGGGTTCATCAGCCCCAGCATTTT.

This clone has more than one count but fewer than ten. The chain carries TRBV6-5 and TRBJ2-6; D is unclear. V lost 0 bases and J lost 2, with 5 bases in between. This CDR3 region has 15 residues. In germline, CDR1 is MNHEY, CDR2 SVGAGI. CDR3 sequence (DNA): TGTGCCAGCAGTTACTCTGGTACTGGGGCCAACGTCCTGACTTTC. As protein: CASSYSGTGANVLTF.

The sample holds many counts of this clone. J is TRBJ2-3 and V is TRBV4-3, with TRBD2 as a possible D gene (5 bases). The CDR3 loop spans 15 amino acids. V was cut by 3 bases and J by 5 bases, with 15 bases left in between. Germline-derived CDR1 and CDR2 are LGHNA and YSLEER. CDR3 DNA sequence: TGCGCCAGCAGCCAGGTGTTGACGGGGAAAGATACGCAGTATTTT. Translation gives CASSQVLTGKDTQYF.

Many counts were recorded for this clone. This chain connects TRBV7-9 to TRBJ1-5, with 10 bases identical to TRBD1. V was clipped by 3 bases and J by 11 bases; unmatched bases: 10. The CDR3 has 15 residues. Germline CDR1 is SEHNR and CDR2 is FQNEAQ (reference sequence). The CDR3 loop reads CASSFAGTGEMSQHF. As DNA, the CDR3 is TGTGCCAGCAGCTTCGCCGGGACAGGGGAGATGTCCCAGCATTTT. Together with reference TRBV7-9 and TRBJ1-5, the CDR3 gives the full variable domain: DTGVSQNPRHKITKRGQNVTFRCDPISEHNRLYWYRQTLGQGPEFLTYFQNEAQLEKSRLLSDRFSAERPKGSFSTLEIQRTEQGDSAMYLCASSFAGTGEMSQHFGDGTRLSIL.

The sample holds many counts of this clone. The rearrangement joins TRBV14 to TRBJ2-3; TRBD2 agrees at 7 bases. CDR3 size: 14 residues. The J segment lost 6 bases and the V segment lost 4 bases, leaving 7 bases of the junction unmatched. Germline V gene lookup returns CDR1 SGHDN and CDR2 FVKESK. As DNA, the CDR3 is TGTGCCAGCAGCCGAAGCGGGGCAGGGGATACGCAGTATTTT. Translated, it gives CASSRSGAGDTQYF. The whole variable domain, filled in from reference TRBV14 and TRBJ2-3, reads EAGVTQFPSHSVIEKGQTVTLRCDPISGHDNLYWYRRVMGKEIKFLLHFVKESKQDESGMPNNRFLAERTGGTYSTLKVQPAELEDSGVYFCASSRSGAGDTQYFGPGTRLTVL.

This clone was picked up many times. This chain links TRBV29-1 with TRBJ1-1; maybe TRBD1 (5 bases). Germline CDR1 is SQVTM and CDR2 is ANQGSEA. The ends were cut back, 6 bases at V and 10 bases at J, with 15 bases in the middle. The CDR3 is 11 amino acids. CDR3 amino acids: CSVQTGDGAFF. The CDR3 coding sequence is TGCAGCGTCCAAACGGGGGATGGAGCTTTCTTT.

The gene calls are TRBV18 and TRBJ2-1, with 11 bases fitting TRBD1. Germline V gene data show CDR1 as KGHSH and CDR2 as LQKENI. The CDR3 is 16 residues long. V lost 3 bases to trimming and J lost 6 bases; unmatched junction nucleotides: 7. In DNA form, the CDR3 reads TGTGCCAGCTCACCCCTCGGACAGGGGGCAGGCAATGAGCAGTTCTTC. It specifies CASSPLGQGAGNEQFF.

V usage is TRBV7-2 and J usage is TRBJ2-2, with D possibly being TRBD1 (6 bases). The CDR3 loop spans 14 amino acids. Germline V gene data show CDR1 as SGHTA and CDR2 as FQGNSA. The ends were cut back, 2 bases at V and 8 bases at J, with 12 bases in the middle. The CDR3 loop reads CASSLQGPLGELFF. The DNA for the CDR3 is TGTGCCAGCAGCTTACAGGGGCCCCTAGGGGAGCTGTTTTTT.

This clone was counted between two and nine times. The chain links TRBV11-2 to TRBJ1-3, with D unresolved. The CDR3 consists of 14 residues. V lost 1 base and J 2 bases, leaving 6 bases between the germline ends. Germline V lookup: CDR1 SGHAT, CDR2 FQNNGV. The CDR3 DNA sequence: TGTGCCAGCAGCTTAGTTCCAGCTGGAAACACCATATATTTT. It is translated as CASSLVPAGNTIYF.

This clone was found a few times. The chain employs TRBV28 and TRBJ1-3; D perhaps matches TRBD1 (6 bases). The germline V and J ends were trimmed by 9 bases and 0 bases, with 12 bases remaining between them. The CDR3 covers 14 residues. Per germline, CDR1 MDHEN and CDR2 SYDVKM. The CDR3 here is CASDTGTSGNTIYF. The CDR3 DNA follows: TGTGCCAGTGATACAGGGACCTCTGGAAACACCATATATTTT.

This clone was found a few times. Other DNA variants within this sample encode the same CDR3. The rearrangement uses TRBV11-2 and TRBJ1-1, with unresolved D. The CDR3 length is 14 residues. Germline V gives CDR1 SGHAT, CDR2 FQNNGV. V lost 3 bases and J lost 1, with 9 bases in between. The CDR3 DNA follows: TGTGCCAGCAGCTTGAAGGGTGGGAACACTGAAGCTTTCTTT. Translating gives CASSLKGGNTEAFF.